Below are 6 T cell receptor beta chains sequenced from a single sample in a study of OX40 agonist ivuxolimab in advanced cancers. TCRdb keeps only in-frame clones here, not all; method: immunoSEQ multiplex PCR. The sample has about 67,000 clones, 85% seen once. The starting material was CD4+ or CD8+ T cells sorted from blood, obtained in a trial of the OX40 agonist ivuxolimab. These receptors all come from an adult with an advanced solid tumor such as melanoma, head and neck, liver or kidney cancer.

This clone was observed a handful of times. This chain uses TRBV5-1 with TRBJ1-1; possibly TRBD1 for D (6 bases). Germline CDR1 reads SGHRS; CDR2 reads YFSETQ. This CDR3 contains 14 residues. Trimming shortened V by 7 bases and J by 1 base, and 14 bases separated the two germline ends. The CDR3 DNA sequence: TGCGCCAGCGTCCGGGACACAACGAACACTGAAGCTTTCTTT. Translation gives CASVRDTTNTEAFF. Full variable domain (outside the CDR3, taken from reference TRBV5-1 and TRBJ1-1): KAGVTQTPRYLIKTRGQQVTLSCSPISGHRSVSWYQQTPGQGLQFLFEYFSETQRNKGNFPGRFSGRQFSNSRSEMNVSTLELGDSALYLCASVRDTTNTEAFFGQGTRLTVV.

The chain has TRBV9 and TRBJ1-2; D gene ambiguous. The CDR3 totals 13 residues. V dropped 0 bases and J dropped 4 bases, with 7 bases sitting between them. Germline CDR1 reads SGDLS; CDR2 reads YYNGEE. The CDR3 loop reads CASSVDSGYGYTF. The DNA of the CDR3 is TGTGCCAGCAGCGTAGATAGTGGCTATGGCTACACCTTC.

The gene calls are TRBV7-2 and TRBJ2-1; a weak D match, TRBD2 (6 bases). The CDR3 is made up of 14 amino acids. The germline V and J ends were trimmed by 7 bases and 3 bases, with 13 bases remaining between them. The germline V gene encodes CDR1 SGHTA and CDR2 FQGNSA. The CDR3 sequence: CASTNTGSYNEQFF. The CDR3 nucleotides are TGTGCCAGCACCAATACCGGGAGCTACAATGAGCAGTTCTTC.

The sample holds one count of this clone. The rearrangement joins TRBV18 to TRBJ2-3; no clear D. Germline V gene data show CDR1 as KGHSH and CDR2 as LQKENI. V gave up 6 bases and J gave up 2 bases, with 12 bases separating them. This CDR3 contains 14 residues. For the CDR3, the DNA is TGTGCCAGCTCTCTAGTCTCCCCCACAGATACGCAGTATTTT. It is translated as CASSLVSPTDTQYF.

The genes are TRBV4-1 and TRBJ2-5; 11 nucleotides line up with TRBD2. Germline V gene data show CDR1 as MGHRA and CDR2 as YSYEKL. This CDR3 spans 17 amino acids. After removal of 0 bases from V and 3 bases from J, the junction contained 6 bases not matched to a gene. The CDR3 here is CASSQDPVAGGEETQYF. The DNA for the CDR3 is TGCGCCAGCAGCCAAGATCCCGTAGCGGGGGGGGAAGAGACCCAGTACTTC.

CDR3 coding DNA: TGTGCCAGCAGTCTAGGGACTAGCGGACAAGAGACCCAGTACTTC. Translating it yields CASSLGTSGQETQYF. J is TRBJ2-5 and V is TRBV7-9; TRBD2 agrees at 11 bases. Germline V gene data show CDR1 as SEHNR and CDR2 as FQNEAQ (reference sequence). The CDR3 consists of 15 residues. J lost 2 bases, V lost 6 bases, and 5 bases had no gene match.